This TCR beta chain came from a study of regulatory T cells in long-lasting Graves disease (dated by TCRdb to 2020 to 2022). Background for the entire study: Persistent Graves' disease meant more than 5 years of antithyroid drug treatment with TSH receptor autoantibodies that stayed positive. Peripheral blood TCR sequencing and RNA sequencing compared persistent Graves' disease patients with newly diagnosed Graves' disease patients. The study was conducted in China and was registered as a clinical trial. TCR sequencing covered about 13 persistent and around 20 newly diagnosed Graves' disease patients, some 33 samples in total. On average, persistent Graves' disease patients in the clinical cohort had been on antithyroid drugs for about 10.3 years.

The CDR1 and CDR2 encoded by the germline V gene are MNHNS and SASEGT. Relative to germline, V is 5 bases shorter and J is 3 bases shorter, with 14 bases between their ends. Its CDR3 holds 14 amino acids, cysteine through phenylalanine. Only the CDR3 DNA stays, 42 bases, in frame from base 1. Results the study describes overall, beyond this receptor: Persistent disease showed preferential use of TRBV28, TRBJ1-2 and TRBJ2-5, whereas newly diagnosed disease favored TRBV20-1 and TRBJ2-1. Only peripheral blood was studied, because thyroid tissue, the primary lesion, was inaccessible. The small sample size was acknowledged by the authors as a limitation that may reduce accuracy. Sequencing and analysis were restricted to the TCR beta chain. Compared with newly diagnosed patients, persistent Graves' disease patients had lower TCR Shannon entropy and fewer highly expanded clones, which suggests clonal expansion. A larger number of public clonotypes was shared among persistent patients (more than 2,500) than among newly diagnosed patients (around 970).

This clonotype was seen ten or more times. It has no known antigen specificity. There are no base qualities to consult, and no much larger clone falls within one base. Library generation was performed with multiplex PCR. Data came from an Illumina HiSeq 4000. TCR beta libraries were built with iRepertoire HTBI primers and Arm-PCR amplification of CDR3 regions. Before sequencing, the PCR products went through gel purification. As for how the authors treated the data: Across samples, 60 to 70 TRBV and 15 or so TRBJ segments were identified and used for gene usage analysis of CDR3 amino acid clonotypes. COPE and FqMerger were used to merge filtered high-quality paired reads into contigs. Contigs were aligned with BLAST to IMGT TRBV, TRBD and TRBJ reference genes, and CDR3 was defined per IMGT. Any clonotype with a frequency above 0.1% was classified as a highly expanded clone. Shannon entropy served as the measure of repertoire diversity, while the Gini coefficient captured V-J evenness. A clonotype was considered public if more than one individual shared it. TCRdb handled the public reads itself, with Q25 trimming in fastp and clone calling in MiXCR, and kept productive beta chains. Each record represents a unique CDR3 protein, reported with the most common genes and DNA among its rows. None of the V and J calls come from the authors' own analysis; TCRdb made them. In all, the sample holds roughly 400,000 distinct CDR3 sequences, and around 23% of those were seen once. The ten largest clones take up roughly an eighth of the sample.

In the paper's terms, the time point label means: persistent/refractory GD, antithyroid drugs over 5 years with positive TRAb. For both TCR sequencing and RNA sequencing, RNA was extracted from PBMCs using TRIzol. The diagnosis of Graves' disease was made according to American Thyroid Association guidelines. The patients came from an endocrinology department in Xi'an, China. Each patient gave about 9.1 milliliters of peripheral blood, collected in an EDTA anticoagulant tube. Ficoll Paque Plus density gradient separation was used to isolate PBMCs, and no further T cell sorting was performed. An Agilent 2100 Bioanalyzer and agarose gel were used to check RNA quality, and a NanoDrop 2000 was used to measure RNA concentration.

The receptor was isolated from a female donor with Graves disease. Rearrangement joined TRBV6-1 to TRBJ2-7; the D gene is unclear. The material sequenced was peripheral blood mononuclear cells (PBMCs), taken when the disease was refractory, from a patient treated with antithyroid drugs. The DNA reads as follows: TGTGCCAGCAGTCCCCGGGCCTTAGACTACGAGCAGTACTTC. Its protein reads: CASSPRALDYEQYF.